These T cell receptor beta chains were read from a single sample in a study of prognosis after radiotherapy for stage I lung cancer. TCRdb reprocessed the multiplex PCR reads via MiXCR and lists one record per CDR3 protein. This sample has 30,000 to 40,000 distinct CDR3 sequences, with 25% to 40% found just once. The specimen comprised PBMCs, sampled before or after stereotactic body radiation therapy (not recorded which). The receptors come from a donor of 50 years or more with non-small cell lung cancer. Each CDR3 is given without its conserved first and last residue.

V gene	J gene	CDR3 protein
TRBV6-1	TRBJ1-2	ASSGTGVNGYT
TRBV7-2	TRBJ2-7	ASSVAGASDEQY
TRBV19	TRBJ1-5	ASSIAGVYSNQPQH
TRBV18	TRBJ2-3	ASSPAGGSSGDTQY
TRBV6-1	TRBJ2-1	ASSGGGAGGSNEQF
TRBV11-3	TRBJ1-3	ASSQGGFGNTIY
TRBV12-3/TRBV12-4	TRBJ2-1	ASSLMRENEQF
TRBV30	TRBJ2-3	AWSIRQLSTDTQY
TRBV19	TRBJ1-2	ASSAGSNYGYT
TRBV19	TRBJ2-3	ASSDGTKIRTDTQY
TRBV5-1	TRBJ2-1	ASSLGLSGCALDEQF
TRBV7-9	TRBJ1-2	ASISVPTNGYT
TRBV7-2	TRBJ1-6	ASSLGGGPYNSPLH
TRBV5-1	TRBJ2-3	ASSLPGLAGVTDTQY
TRBV7-2	TRBJ2-4	ASSPRRGGNIQY
TRBV6-4	TRBJ1-1	ASSEGVNTEAF
TRBV5-5	TRBJ2-7	ASSLPSAQASEQY
TRBV20-1	TRBJ2-3	SAPGTMHSTDTQY
TRBV3-1	TRBJ1-2	ASSQTGDAYGYT
TRBV6-1	TRBJ2-7	ASVQIGAGVGEQY
TRBV24-1	TRBJ2-2	ATSDLGVGGFTGELF
TRBV20-1	TRBJ2-1	SDGVRGEQF
TRBV19	TRBJ1-1	ASIRDRINTEAF
TRBV5-1	TRBJ2-7	ASSLGLGTTAYEQY
TRBV6-1	TRBJ2-7	ASRRDRFYEQY
TRBV2	TRBJ2-5	ASSGTGGETQY
TRBV4-2	TRBJ2-2	ASSQIIRTGELF
TRBV5-4	TRBJ2-2	ASSLEYTGELF
TRBV6-1	TRBJ2-3	ASSQQGQGIADTQY
TRBV9	TRBJ2-3	ASTGTGVGTDTQY